What follows is one T cell receptor beta chain and its context. This sample is drawn from a study of blood T cell repertoires in COVID-19. Study summary: COVID-19 samples collected from the United States, Italy and Spain covered acute and convalescent phases.

The CDR3 is made up of 14 amino acids. Germline V gene sequence: CDR1 SGHRS, CDR2 YFSETQ. V lost 4 bases to trimming and J lost 11 bases; unmatched junction nucleotides: 6. Under the authors' procedure: Estimates of nucleated cell counts were drawn from the amplification of reference gene primers. The protocol was immunoSEQ multiplex PCR, while the TCRdb copy is restricted to in-frame clones and leaves out a portion. V and J calls and clone size are copied from that table; D and trimming were computed from the DNA. The sample consists of 200,000 to 300,000 clones, about 88% of them appearing once. The chain is built from TRBV5-1 and TRBJ1-4; 12 bases are a match to TRBD1. Sequenced input: peripheral blood. This receptor was taken from a man between 60 and 75 years old who had recovered from COVID-19. CDR3 DNA sequence: TGCGCCAGCAGCGAGGGACAGGGGGCAAAGAAACTGTTTTTT. Its translation: CASSEGQGAKKLFF.